This note documents a single TCR beta chain sequence. This clonotype has at least ten counts. Its antigen target is currently unknown. Nothing much larger sits one base from this clone, and base qualities are not available. Library method: RACE. Sequenced using a NextSeq 500. During library preparation, unique molecular identifiers were attached to individual cDNA molecules so that TCRs could be counted quantitatively and reproducibly. Under the source paper's analysis protocol: A median of around 100,000 TCRs per sample was observed, with a range of roughly 20,000 to 700,000. V, J and CDR3 annotation of the TCR reads was carried out using the Decombinator software suite. Every sample was subsampled to the same number of TCRs (28,000) for the PS versus PT1 abundance plots. TCRs were defined as expanded if absent before sensitization and observed at least eight times at the 2-week time point. TCRdb trimmed public reads at Q25 via fastp, called clones via MiXCR and kept in-frame beta chains. Rows merge per CDR3 protein into single entries with the most common DNA and genes. Clone size and V and J calls follow TCRdb, not the original study. Recorded for this sample are about 80,000 distinct CDR3 sequences; approximately 8.6% of them occurred a single time. Together, the top ten hold 1.7% of the sample.

This entry is derived from a study of human T cells and chemical hapten exposure (dated by TCRdb to 2020 to 2022). As for the study more broadly: Libraries were pooled for sequencing, and per-sample TCR yields varied mainly because of small differences in library volumes within the pool. Peripheral blood TCR repertoire changes were tracked in vivo in alopecia patients during primary and secondary sensitization to the hapten diphenylcyclopropenone (DPC). Each blood RNA sample was used to sequence both TCR alpha and TCR beta chains. The paper's findings and limits, for the study overall: Repeated subsampling changed both the strength of the expansion versus patch-test correlation and the threshold at which the correlation became significant. DPC sensitization did not change how many TCRs were above 1 in 1000 frequency, and no evidence was found of alterations in global repertoire structure.

Trimming takes 5 bases from V and 5 bases from J, and the germline ends sit 13 bases apart. The CDR3 runs 13 residues from the cysteine to the phenylalanine. Kept here is only the CDR3 DNA, which spans 39 bases and is read in frame from base 1. CDR1 and CDR2 were assigned from the germline V gene (reference sequence) as SEHNR and FQNEAQ. This specimen's time point label, interpreted: healthy volunteer bleed at 6 weeks. Total RNA was extracted from unfractionated whole blood collected in Tempus Blood RNA tubes. Five or six healthy volunteers served as TCR sequencing controls and were bled at day 0, 2 weeks and 6 weeks.

The clonotype was recovered from a female donor in good health. Some clones in this sample may be carry-over from other donors' samples. The chain is assembled from TRBV7-9 and TRBJ2-7; the D gene is not confidently resolved. Sequencing input: whole blood. The CDR3 is CASSPPSPHEQYF. The DNA reads TGTGCCAGCAGCCCTCCTTCCCCCCACGAGCAGTACTTC.